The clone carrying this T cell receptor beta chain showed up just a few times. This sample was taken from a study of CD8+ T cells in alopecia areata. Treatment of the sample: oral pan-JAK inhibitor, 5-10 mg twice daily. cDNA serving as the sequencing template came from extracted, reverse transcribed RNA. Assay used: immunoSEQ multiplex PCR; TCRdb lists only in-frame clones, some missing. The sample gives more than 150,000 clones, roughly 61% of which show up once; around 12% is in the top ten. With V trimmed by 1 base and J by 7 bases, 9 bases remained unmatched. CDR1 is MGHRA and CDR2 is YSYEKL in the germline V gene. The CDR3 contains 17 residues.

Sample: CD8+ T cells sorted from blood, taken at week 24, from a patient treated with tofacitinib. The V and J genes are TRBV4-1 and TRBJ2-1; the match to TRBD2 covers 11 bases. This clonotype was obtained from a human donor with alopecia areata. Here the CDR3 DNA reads TGCGCCAGCAGCCAAGCCGTAGCGGGGGGGCTAGAGAATGAGCAGTTCTTC. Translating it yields CASSQAVAGGLENEQFF.